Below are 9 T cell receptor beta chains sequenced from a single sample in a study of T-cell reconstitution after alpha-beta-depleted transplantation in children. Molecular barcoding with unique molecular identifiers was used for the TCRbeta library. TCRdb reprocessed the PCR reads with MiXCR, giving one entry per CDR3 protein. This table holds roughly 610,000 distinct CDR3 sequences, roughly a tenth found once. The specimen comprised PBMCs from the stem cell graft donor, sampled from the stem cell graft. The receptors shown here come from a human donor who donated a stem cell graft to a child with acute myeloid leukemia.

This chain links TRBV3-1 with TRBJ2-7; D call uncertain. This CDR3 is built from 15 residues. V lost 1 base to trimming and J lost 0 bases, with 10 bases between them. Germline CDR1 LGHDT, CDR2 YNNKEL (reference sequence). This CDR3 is CASSQVMESSYEQYF. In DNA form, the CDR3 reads TGTGCCAGCAGCCAAGTAATGGAAAGCTCCTACGAGCAGTACTTC.

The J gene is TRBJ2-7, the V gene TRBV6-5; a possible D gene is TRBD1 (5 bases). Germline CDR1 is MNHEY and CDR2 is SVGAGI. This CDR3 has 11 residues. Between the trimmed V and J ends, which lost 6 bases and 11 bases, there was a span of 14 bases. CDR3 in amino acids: CASRTKEGEYF. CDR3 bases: TGTGCCAGCAGAACGAAAGAAGGGGAGTACTTC.

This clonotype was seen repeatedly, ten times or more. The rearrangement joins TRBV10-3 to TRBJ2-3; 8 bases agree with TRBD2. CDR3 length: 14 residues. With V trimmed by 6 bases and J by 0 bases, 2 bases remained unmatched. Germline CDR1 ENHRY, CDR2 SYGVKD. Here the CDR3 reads CAIRAGASTDTQYF. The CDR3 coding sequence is TGTGCCATCAGAGCGGGAGCTAGCACAGATACGCAGTATTTT.

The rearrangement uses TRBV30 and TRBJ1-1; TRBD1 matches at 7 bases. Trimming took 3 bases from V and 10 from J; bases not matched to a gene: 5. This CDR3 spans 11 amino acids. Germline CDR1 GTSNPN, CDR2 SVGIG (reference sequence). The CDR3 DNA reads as TGTGCCTGGAGCCCCGGGACAGTAGCTTTCTTT. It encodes CAWSPGTVAFF.

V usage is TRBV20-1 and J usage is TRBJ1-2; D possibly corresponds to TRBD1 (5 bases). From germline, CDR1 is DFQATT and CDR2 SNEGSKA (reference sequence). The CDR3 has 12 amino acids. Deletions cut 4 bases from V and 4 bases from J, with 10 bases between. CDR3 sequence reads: CSAISTGYGYTF. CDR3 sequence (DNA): TGCAGTGCTATTTCCACAGGCTATGGCTACACCTTC.

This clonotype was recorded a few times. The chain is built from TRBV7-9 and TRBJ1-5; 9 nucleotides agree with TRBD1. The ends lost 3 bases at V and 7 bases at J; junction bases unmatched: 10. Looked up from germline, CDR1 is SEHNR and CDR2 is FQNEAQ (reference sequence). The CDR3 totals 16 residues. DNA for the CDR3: TGTGCCAGCAGCTTGGCCGGGACAGGGAAGGAACAGCCCCAGCATTTT. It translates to CASSLAGTGKEQPQHF.

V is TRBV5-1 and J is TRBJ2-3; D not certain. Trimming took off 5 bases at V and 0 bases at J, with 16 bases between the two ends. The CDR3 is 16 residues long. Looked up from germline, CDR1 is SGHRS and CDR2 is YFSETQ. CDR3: CASRALGNRSTDTQYF. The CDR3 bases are TGCGCCAGCAGAGCCCTAGGCAACCGAAGCACAGATACGCAGTATTTT.

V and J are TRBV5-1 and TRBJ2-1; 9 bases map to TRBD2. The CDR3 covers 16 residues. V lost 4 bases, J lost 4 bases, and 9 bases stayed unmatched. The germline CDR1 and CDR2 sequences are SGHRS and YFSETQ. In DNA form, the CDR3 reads TGCGCCAGCAGCCGTAACGCGGGGGGGTCGTACAATGAGCAGTTCTTC. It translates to CASSRNAGGSYNEQFF.

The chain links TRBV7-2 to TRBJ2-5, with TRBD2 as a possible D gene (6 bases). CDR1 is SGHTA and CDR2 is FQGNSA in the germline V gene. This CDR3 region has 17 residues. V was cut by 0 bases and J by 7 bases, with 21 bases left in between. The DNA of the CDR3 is TGTGCCAGCAGCTTAGCGGGGACTCCAGGTCCGATTGGGACCCAGTACTTC. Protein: CASSLAGTPGPIGTQYF. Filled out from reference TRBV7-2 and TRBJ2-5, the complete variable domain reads GAGVSQSPSNKVTEKGKDVELRCDPISGHTALYWYRQSLGQGLEFLIYFQGNSAPDKSGLPSDRFSAERTGGSVSTLTIQRTQQEDSAVYLCASSLAGTPGPIGTQYFGPGTRLLVL.